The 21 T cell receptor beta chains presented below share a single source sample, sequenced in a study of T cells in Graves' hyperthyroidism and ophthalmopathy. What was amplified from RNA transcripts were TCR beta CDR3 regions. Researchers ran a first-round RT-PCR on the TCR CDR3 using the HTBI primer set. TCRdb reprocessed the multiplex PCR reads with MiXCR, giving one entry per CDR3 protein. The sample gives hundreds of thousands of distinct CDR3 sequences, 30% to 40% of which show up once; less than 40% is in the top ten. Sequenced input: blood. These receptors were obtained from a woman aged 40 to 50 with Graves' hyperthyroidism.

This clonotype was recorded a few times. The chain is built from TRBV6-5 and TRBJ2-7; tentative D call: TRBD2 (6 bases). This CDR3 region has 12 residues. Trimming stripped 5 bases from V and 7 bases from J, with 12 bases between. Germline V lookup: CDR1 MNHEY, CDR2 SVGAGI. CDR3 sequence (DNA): TGTGCCAGCAGTAAAACGGGGGTGGAGCAGTACTTC. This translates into CASSKTGVEQYF.

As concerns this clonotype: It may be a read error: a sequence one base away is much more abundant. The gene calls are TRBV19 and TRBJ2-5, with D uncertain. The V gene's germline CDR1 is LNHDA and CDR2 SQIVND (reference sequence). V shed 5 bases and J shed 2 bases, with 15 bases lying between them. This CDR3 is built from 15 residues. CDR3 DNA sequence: TGTGCCAGTAGTGATAGCAGGCCACCACAAGAGACCCAGTACTTC. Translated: CASSDSRPPQETQYF.

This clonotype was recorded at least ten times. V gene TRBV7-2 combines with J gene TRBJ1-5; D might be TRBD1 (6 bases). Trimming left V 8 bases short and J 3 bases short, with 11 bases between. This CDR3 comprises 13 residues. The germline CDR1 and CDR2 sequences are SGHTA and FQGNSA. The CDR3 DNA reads TGTGCCAGCCAGGACAGCTACAATCAGCCCCAGCATTTT. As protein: CASQDSYNQPQHF.

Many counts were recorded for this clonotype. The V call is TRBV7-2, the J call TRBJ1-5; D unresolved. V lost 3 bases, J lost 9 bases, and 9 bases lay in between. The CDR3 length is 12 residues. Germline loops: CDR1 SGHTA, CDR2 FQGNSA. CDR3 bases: TGTGCCAGCAGCTTGGGGAATGGGCCCCAGCATTTT. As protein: CASSLGNGPQHF. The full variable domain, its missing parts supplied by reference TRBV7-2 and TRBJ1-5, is GAGVSQSPSNKVTEKGKDVELRCDPISGHTALYWYRQSLGQGLEFLIYFQGNSAPDKSGLPSDRFSAERTGGSVSTLTIQRTQQEDSAVYLCASSLGNGPQHFGDGTRLSIL.

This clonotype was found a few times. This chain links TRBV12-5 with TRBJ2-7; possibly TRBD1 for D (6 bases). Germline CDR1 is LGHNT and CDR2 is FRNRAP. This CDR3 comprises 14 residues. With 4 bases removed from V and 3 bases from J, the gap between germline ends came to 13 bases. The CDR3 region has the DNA TGTGCTAGTGGTTCCGGACAGACCATCTACGAGCAGTACTTC. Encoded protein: CASGSGQTIYEQYF.

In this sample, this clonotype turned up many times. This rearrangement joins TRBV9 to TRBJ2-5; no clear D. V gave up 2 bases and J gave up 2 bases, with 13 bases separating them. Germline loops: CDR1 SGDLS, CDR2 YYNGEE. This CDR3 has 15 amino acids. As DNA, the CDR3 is TGTGCCAGCAGCGTTGCGCCCAGCTCTCAAGAGACCCAGTACTTC. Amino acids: CASSVAPSSQETQYF.

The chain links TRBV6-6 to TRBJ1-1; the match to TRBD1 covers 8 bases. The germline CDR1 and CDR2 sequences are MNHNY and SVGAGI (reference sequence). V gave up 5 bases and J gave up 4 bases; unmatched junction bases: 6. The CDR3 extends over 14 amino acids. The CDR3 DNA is TGTGCCAGCAGTCACGGACAGGGAATCACTGAAGCTTTCTTT. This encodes CASSHGQGITEAFF.

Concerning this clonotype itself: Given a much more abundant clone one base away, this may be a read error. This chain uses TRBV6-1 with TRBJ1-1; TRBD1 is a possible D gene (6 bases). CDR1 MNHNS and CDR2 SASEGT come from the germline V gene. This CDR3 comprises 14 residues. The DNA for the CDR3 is TGTGCCAGCAGTCCGGGACACCAGAACACTGAAGCTCTCTTT. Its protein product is CASSPGHQNTEALF.

CDR3 protein: CSVEKGADTQYF. The CDR3 nucleotides read TGCAGCGTTGAAAAGGGGGCAGATACGCAGTATTTT. V is TRBV29-1 and J is TRBJ2-3; a weak D match, TRBD1 (6 bases). The CDR3 is made up of 12 amino acids. The germline CDR1 and CDR2 sequences are SQVTM and ANQGSEA. Deletions cut 2 bases from V and 4 bases from J, with 7 bases between.

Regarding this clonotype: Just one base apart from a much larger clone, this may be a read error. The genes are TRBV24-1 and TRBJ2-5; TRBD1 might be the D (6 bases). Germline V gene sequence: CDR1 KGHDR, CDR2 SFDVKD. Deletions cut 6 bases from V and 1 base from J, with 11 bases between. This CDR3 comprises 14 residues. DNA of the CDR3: TGTGCCACCAGTTACCCGACAGGCCAAGAGACCCAGTACTTC. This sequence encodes CATSYPTGQETQYF.

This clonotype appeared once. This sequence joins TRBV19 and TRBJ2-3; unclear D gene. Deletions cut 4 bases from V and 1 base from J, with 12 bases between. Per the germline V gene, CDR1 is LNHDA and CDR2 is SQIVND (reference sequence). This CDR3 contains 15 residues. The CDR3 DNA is TGTGCCAGTAGTAGAGAGGCTGGCGGCACAGATACGCAGTATTTT. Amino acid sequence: CASSREAGGTDTQYF.

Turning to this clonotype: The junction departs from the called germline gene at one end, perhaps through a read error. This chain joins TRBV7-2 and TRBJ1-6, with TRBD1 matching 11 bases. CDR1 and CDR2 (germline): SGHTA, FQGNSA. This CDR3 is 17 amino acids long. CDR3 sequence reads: CASSYRDRGLGNSPLHF. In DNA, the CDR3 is TGTGCTAGCAGCTACCGGGACAGGGGGTTGGGGAATTCACCCCTCCACTTT.

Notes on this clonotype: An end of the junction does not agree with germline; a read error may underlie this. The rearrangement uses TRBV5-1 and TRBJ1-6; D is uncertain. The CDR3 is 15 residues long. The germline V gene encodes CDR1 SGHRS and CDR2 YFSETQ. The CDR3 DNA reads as TGCGCCAGCAGCTTGATATTTCCGGGAGGTTCACCCCCCCACTTT. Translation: CASSLIFPGGSPPHF.

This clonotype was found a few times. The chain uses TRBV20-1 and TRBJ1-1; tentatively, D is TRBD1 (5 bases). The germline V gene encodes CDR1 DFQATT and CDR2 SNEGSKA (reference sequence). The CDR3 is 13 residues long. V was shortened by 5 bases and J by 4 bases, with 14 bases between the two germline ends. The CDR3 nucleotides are TGCAGTGCTGATAGGGGTTGGGGCACTGAAGCTTTCTTT. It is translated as CSADRGWGTEAFF.

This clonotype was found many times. The CDR3 nucleotides read TGTGCCATCTGGCCGGGTGGAAACACCATATATTTT. Protein product: CAIWPGGNTIYF. The chain combines TRBV10-3 with TRBJ1-3; D gene ambiguous. V was clipped by 8 bases and J by 3 bases, with 8 bases between them. This CDR3 has 12 amino acids. Germline CDR1 and CDR2: ENHRY and SYGVKD.

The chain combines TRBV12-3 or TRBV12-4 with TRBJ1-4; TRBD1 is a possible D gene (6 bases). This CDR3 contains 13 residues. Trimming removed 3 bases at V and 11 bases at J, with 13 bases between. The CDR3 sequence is CASSFPAQGKLFF. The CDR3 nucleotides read TGTGCCAGCAGTTTCCCTGCCCAGGGGAAACTGTTTTTT.

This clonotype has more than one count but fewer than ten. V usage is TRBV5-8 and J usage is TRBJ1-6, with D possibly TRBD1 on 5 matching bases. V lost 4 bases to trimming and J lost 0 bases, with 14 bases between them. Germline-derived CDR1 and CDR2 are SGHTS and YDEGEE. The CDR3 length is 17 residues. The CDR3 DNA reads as TGTGCCAGCAGCGCGGGGACCGATAGCTCCTATAATTCACCCCTCCACTTT. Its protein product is CASSAGTDSSYNSPLHF.

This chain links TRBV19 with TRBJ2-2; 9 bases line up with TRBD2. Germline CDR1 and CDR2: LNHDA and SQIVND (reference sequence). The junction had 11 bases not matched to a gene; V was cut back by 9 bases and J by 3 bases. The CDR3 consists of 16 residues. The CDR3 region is CASSFASGIDTGELFF. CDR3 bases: TGTGCCAGCAGCTTCGCTAGCGGGATCGACACCGGGGAGCTGTTTTTT.

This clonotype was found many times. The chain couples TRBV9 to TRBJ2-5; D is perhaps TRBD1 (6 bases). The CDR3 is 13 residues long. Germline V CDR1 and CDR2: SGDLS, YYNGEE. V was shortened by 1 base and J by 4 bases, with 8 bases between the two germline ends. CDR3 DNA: TGTGCCAGCAGCGTATCAGGGGCAGAGACCCAGTACTTC. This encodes CASSVSGAETQYF.

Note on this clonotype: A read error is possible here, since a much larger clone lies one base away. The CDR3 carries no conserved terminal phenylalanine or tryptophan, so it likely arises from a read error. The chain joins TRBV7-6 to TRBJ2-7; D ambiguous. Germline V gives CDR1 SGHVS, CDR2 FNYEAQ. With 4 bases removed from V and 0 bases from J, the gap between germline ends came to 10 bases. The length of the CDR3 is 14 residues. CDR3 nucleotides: TGTGCCAGCAGCTGGGTGGGCAACTCCTACGAGCAGTACCTC. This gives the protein CASSWVGNSYEQYL.

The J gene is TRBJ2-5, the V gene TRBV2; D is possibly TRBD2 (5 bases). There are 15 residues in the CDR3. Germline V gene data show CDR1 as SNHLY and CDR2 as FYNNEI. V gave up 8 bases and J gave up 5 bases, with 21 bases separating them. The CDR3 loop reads CASSPLGSVVETQYF. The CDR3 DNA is TGTGCCAGCTCACCACTGGGGAGTGTCGTGGAGACCCAGTACTTC.